These 15 T cell receptor beta chains originate from one sample sequenced in a study of OX40 agonist ivuxolimab in advanced cancers. TCRdb keeps only in-frame clones here, not all; method: immunoSEQ multiplex PCR. The sample carries 80,000 or so clones, over 70% recorded once. Sequencing was performed on CD4+ or CD8+ T cells sorted from blood, taken in a trial of the OX40 agonist ivuxolimab. These TCRs come from an adult with an advanced solid tumor such as melanoma, head and neck, liver or kidney cancer.

V and J are TRBV11-2 and TRBJ2-5, with D perhaps matching TRBD1 (5 bases). CDR1 and CDR2 (germline): SGHAT, FQNNGV. This CDR3 has 17 residues. Trimming removed 5 bases from V and 5 bases from J, with 24 bases in between. CDR3 loop: CASSPSRYRNRRETQYF. The CDR3 nucleotides are TGTGCCAGCAGCCCTAGTCGTTACAGGAATCGCCGGGAGACCCAGTACTTC.

The rearrangement joins TRBV29-1 to TRBJ2-1, with 14 bases matching TRBD2. With V trimmed by 5 bases and J by 8 bases, 8 bases remained unmatched. The CDR3 consists of 15 residues. CDR1 is SQVTM, CDR2 ANQGSEA, per germline. DNA of the CDR3: TGCAGCGTTTCAGGACTAGCGGGAGGTACTGATGAGCAGTTCTTC. Translated: CSVSGLAGGTDEQFF.

This chain joins TRBV27 and TRBJ1-1; TRBD1 matches 7 bases. CDR1 and CDR2 from the germline V gene are MNHEY and SMNVEV (reference sequence). V was clipped by 3 bases and J by 8 bases; unmatched bases: 6. The CDR3 is 13 residues long. DNA of the CDR3: TGTGCCAGCAGTTTCCGAGGGACAGCCGAAGCTTTCTTT. Translated: CASSFRGTAEAFF.

The rearrangement joins TRBV6-6 to TRBJ2-5; D is unclear. In germline, CDR1 is MNHNY, CDR2 SVGAGI (reference sequence). Trimming cost V 4 bases and J 7 bases, with 13 bases left between them. The CDR3 is made up of 13 amino acids. Here the CDR3 reads CASSSGIRGTQYF. As DNA, the CDR3 is TGTGCCAGCAGTTCTGGCATTCGTGGGACCCAGTACTTC.

The rearrangement links TRBV9 to TRBJ2-7; D perhaps matches TRBD2 (6 bases). This CDR3 has 14 residues. The germline gives CDR1 SGDLS, CDR2 YYNGEE. The germline V and J ends were trimmed by 4 bases and 0 bases, with 11 bases remaining between them. The CDR3 bases are TGTGCCAGCAGCCCCCGGGGGAGCTCCTACGAGCAGTACTTC. This encodes CASSPRGSSYEQYF.

This chain links TRBV5-4 with TRBJ2-1; possible D gene TRBD2, 5 bases. The V gene's germline CDR1 is SGHNT and CDR2 YYREEE (reference sequence). V shed 2 bases and J shed 4 bases, with 16 bases lying between them. The length of the CDR3 is 16 residues. The chain's CDR3 is CASSLSSGGIYNEQFF. In DNA, the CDR3 is TGTGCCAGCAGCTTATCCAGCGGAGGTATTTACAATGAGCAGTTCTTC. Complete variable domain (other parts from reference TRBV5-4 and TRBJ2-1): ETGVTQSPTHLIKTRGQQVTLRCSSQSGHNTVSWYQQALGQGPQFIFQYYREEENGRGNFPPRFSGLQFPNYSSELNVNALELDDSALYLCASSLSSGGIYNEQFFGPGTRLTVL.

The chain has TRBV7-2 and TRBJ2-5; tentatively, D is TRBD1 (5 bases). Germline V CDR1 and CDR2: SGHTA, FQGNSA. The CDR3 sequence is 16 residues long. Trimming stripped 4 bases from V and 4 bases from J, with 19 bases between. In DNA form, the CDR3 reads TGTGCCAGCAGCTACGCAGGGATCCTTCCCGCAGAGACCCAGTACTTC. This gives the protein CASSYAGILPAETQYF.

The chain employs TRBV7-2 and TRBJ2-7, with 7 nucleotides matching TRBD2. V shed 4 bases, J shed 9 bases, and the junction held 15 bases outside the gene matches. The germline V gene has CDR1 SGHTA and CDR2 FQGNSA. The CDR3 sequence is 15 residues long. CDR3 residues: CASSSGLGRSAGQYF. As DNA, the CDR3 is TGTGCCAGCAGCTCTGGACTAGGTCGCTCGGCTGGGCAGTACTTC.

The V call is TRBV7-2, the J call TRBJ2-5; maybe TRBD2 (7 bases). The CDR3 spans 15 residues. Germline-derived CDR1 and CDR2 are SGHTA and FQGNSA. Trimming shortened V by 4 bases and J by 4 bases, and 16 bases separated the two germline ends. The DNA for the CDR3 is TGTGCCAGCAGCTACCAACGGGGGGCCGGAGAGACCCAGTACTTC. Protein sequence: CASSYQRGAGETQYF.

V gene TRBV2 combines with J gene TRBJ1-1, with D possibly being TRBD1 (6 bases). The CDR3 runs to 17 residues. V was trimmed by 7 bases and J by 1 base, leaving 22 bases between them. Germline CDR1 is SNHLY and CDR2 is FYNNEI. For the CDR3, the DNA is TGTGCCAGCACCGAGGGTGTCTTCGACAGGACGAACACTGAAGCTTTCTTT. Translation gives CASTEGVFDRTNTEAFF.

V gene TRBV9 combines with J gene TRBJ1-2; tentatively, D is TRBD1 (6 bases). The CDR3 is 15 residues long. With 0 bases removed from V and 4 bases from J, the gap between germline ends came to 13 bases. CDR1 and CDR2 (germline): SGDLS, YYNGEE. In nucleotides, the CDR3 is TGTGCCAGCAGCGTAGCGCCAGGGGATAGCTATGGCTACACCTTC. This encodes CASSVAPGDSYGYTF.

The chain joins TRBV5-1 to TRBJ2-5; unclear D gene. Germline V gene sequence: CDR1 SGHRS, CDR2 YFSETQ. The ends were cut back, 1 base at V and 2 bases at J, with 9 bases in the middle. The CDR3 sequence is 14 residues long. The CDR3 here is CASSLLHGQETQYF. The CDR3 DNA sequence: TGCGCCAGCAGCTTGTTGCACGGGCAAGAGACCCAGTACTTC.

The count of this clone is one. The CDR3 DNA reads TGTGCCAGCAGTTCCGCTTCCGGGGCCAACGTCCTGACTTTC. It yields the protein CASSSASGANVLTF. The chain links TRBV7-3 to TRBJ2-6; D is undetermined. Trimming took off 6 bases at V and 4 bases at J, with 10 bases between the two ends. In germline, CDR1 is SGHTA, CDR2 FQGTGA. The CDR3 runs to 14 residues.

The CDR3 sequence is CASSSEGGSNQPQHF. Here the CDR3 DNA reads TGCGCCAGCAGCTCCGAGGGGGGTAGCAATCAGCCCCAGCATTTT. The chain combines TRBV5-1 with TRBJ1-5; TRBD1 is a possible D gene (6 bases). The germline V and J ends were trimmed by 3 bases and 0 bases, with 10 bases remaining between them. Germline V lookup: CDR1 SGHRS, CDR2 YFSETQ. This CDR3 is built from 15 residues.

V and J are TRBV27 and TRBJ1-2; 8 bases match TRBD1. Per the germline V gene, CDR1 is MNHEY and CDR2 is SMNVEV (reference sequence). The CDR3 is 15 amino acids. The J segment lost 2 bases and the V segment lost 2 bases, leaving 4 bases of the junction unmatched. CDR3 in amino acids: CASSLRTGTNYGYTF. CDR3 sequence (DNA): TGTGCCAGCAGTTTACGGACAGGGACGAACTATGGCTACACCTTC.